This TCR beta chain was identified in a study of blood T cell repertoires in COVID-19. The overall study: T cells, B-cell-depleted T cells, or PBMCs provided the cDNA or gDNA that served as material.

V was cut by 5 bases and J by 0 bases, with 10 bases left in between. CDR3 length: 14 residues. The germline gives CDR1 SQVTM, CDR2 ANQGSEA. In the original workflow: How many nucleated cells were present was estimated from reference gene primer amplification. The repertoire was sequenced with immunoSEQ multiplex PCR; TCRdb's copy has only in-frame clones and lacks some. Clonal size and the V and J genes are those of that table, whereas D and trimming came from the DNA. The table lists roughly 110,000 clones, less than 90% of them singletons, with more than 4% in the top ten. This chain links TRBV29-1 with TRBJ2-2; perhaps TRBD2 as D (6 bases). The sequence was obtained from a human donor in a cohort sampled during active COVID-19. What was sequenced was peripheral blood. This chain's CDR3 is CSVRGGANTGELFF. CDR3 DNA: TGCAGCGTTCGGGGCGGGGCGAACACCGGGGAGCTGTTTTTT.